Following are 15 T cell receptor beta chains from one sample sequenced in a study of T cells in Graves' hyperthyroidism and ophthalmopathy. RNA transcripts gave rise to amplified TCR beta CDR3 regions. RT-PCR in the first round (using the HTBI primer set) targeted the TCR CDR3. TCRdb re-derived calls from the multiplex PCR reads in MiXCR, one entry per CDR3 protein. Of some 500,000 distinct CDR3 sequences in the sample, 15% to 20% were seen once. Sequencing used blood. The receptors here all came from a woman under 40 with Graves' ophthalmopathy.

There are a few counts of this clonotype. The CDR3: CASSESKDQPQHF. For the CDR3, the DNA is TGCGCCAGCAGTGAGTCCAAGGATCAGCCCCAGCATTTT. The chain has TRBV10-2 and TRBJ1-5; D gene uncertain. This CDR3 spans 13 amino acids. CDR1 and CDR2 (germline): WSHSY, SAAADI. V lost 0 bases to trimming and J lost 5 bases, with 5 bases between them.

This clonotype was found many times. The gene calls are TRBV6-1 and TRBJ2-5; 7 bases are a match to TRBD2. This CDR3 is 17 amino acids long. Germline CDR1 reads MNHNS; CDR2 reads SASEGT. J lost 4 bases, V lost 8 bases, and 19 bases had no gene match. DNA for the CDR3: TGTGCCAGCCGGGGATGGGGGACGGGAGGAATGTCAGAGACCCAGTACTTC. Translating it yields CASRGWGTGGMSETQYF.

In its sample, this clonotype was seen many times. The chain employs TRBV13 and TRBJ2-7; D is uncertain. The V end was cut by 5 bases, the J end by 5 bases, with 10 bases between. The CDR3 has 12 amino acids. From germline, CDR1 is PRHDT and CDR2 FYEKMQ (reference sequence). In nucleotides, the CDR3 is TGTGCCAGCAGCGATGACCGCCACGAGCAGTACTTC. The encoded protein is CASSDDRHEQYF. The full variable domain, in which reference TRBV13 and TRBJ2-7 provide the parts outside the CDR3, is AAGVIQSPRHLIKEKRETATLKCYPIPRHDTVYWYQQGPGQDPQFLISFYEKMQSDKGSIPDRFSAQQFSDYHSELNMSSLELGDSALYFCASSDDRHEQYFGPGTRLTVT.

This chain connects TRBV7-9 to TRBJ2-1; no firm D call. Between the trimmed V and J ends, which lost 5 bases and 1 base, there was a span of 9 bases. Looked up from germline, CDR1 is SEHNR and CDR2 is FQNEAQ (reference sequence). The length of the CDR3 is 14 residues. This CDR3 reads CASSPQQSYNEQFF. The CDR3 DNA sequence: TGTGCCAGCAGCCCACAGCAATCCTACAATGAGCAGTTCTTC.

This clonotype has ten or more counts. The chain uses TRBV6-1 and TRBJ1-1; TRBD1 matches 7 bases. Germline assignment: CDR1 MNHNS and CDR2 SASEGT. The CDR3 has 14 amino acids. Germline trimming cut 6 bases from V and 5 bases from J; bases unmatched to any gene: 9. Here the CDR3 DNA reads TGTGCCAGCAGACGAGACAGGGTGATTACTGAAGCTTTCTTT. Protein product: CASRRDRVITEAFF.

This clonotype was counted a few times. V and J are TRBV11-2 and TRBJ2-3; 8 nucleotides align to TRBD1. The germline V gene has CDR1 SGHAT and CDR2 FQNNGV. The CDR3 totals 14 residues. V shed 6 bases and J 0 bases; nucleotides not matched to a gene: 2. The chain's CDR3 is CASRRQGSTDTQYF. In nucleotides, the CDR3 is TGTGCCAGCAGGCGACAGGGGAGCACAGATACGCAGTATTTT.

At least ten counts were recorded for this clonotype. This chain uses TRBV27 with TRBJ2-7; possibly TRBD2 for D (7 bases). The germline V gene encodes CDR1 MNHEY and CDR2 SMNVEV (reference sequence). Trimming left V 3 bases short and J 3 bases short, with 15 bases between. The length of the CDR3 is 15 residues. CDR3: CASSFEGGLLYEQYF. CDR3 nucleotides: TGTGCCAGCAGTTTCGAGGGGGGGCTACTCTACGAGCAGTACTTC.

Many counts were recorded for this clonotype. The chain links TRBV13 to TRBJ2-1; D possibly corresponds to TRBD2 (6 bases). Between the trimmed V and J ends, which lost 0 bases and 4 bases, there was a span of 10 bases. Germline CDR1 and CDR2: PRHDT and FYEKMQ (reference sequence). This CDR3 is 15 amino acids long. The CDR3 DNA sequence: TGTGCCAGCAGCTTAGGGAGTAGCGGATACAATGAGCAGTTCTTC. It codes for CASSLGSSGYNEQFF.

The sample holds a few counts of this clonotype. The chain joins TRBV12-3 or TRBV12-4 to TRBJ1-5, with D perhaps TRBD1 (6 bases). Trimming took off 2 bases at V and 5 bases at J, with 10 bases between the two ends. CDR3 length: 14 amino acids. CDR3 bases: TGTGCCAGCAGTTTATACAGGGTGGATCAGCCCCAGCATTTT. Amino acids: CASSLYRVDQPQHF.

At least ten counts were recorded for this clonotype. This chain uses TRBV7-9 with TRBJ2-7; D gene unclear. The V gene's germline CDR1 is SEHNR and CDR2 FQNEAQ (reference sequence). The CDR3 is 13 residues long. The ends were cut back, 4 bases at V and 2 bases at J, with 9 bases in the middle. DNA for the CDR3: TGTGCCAGCAGCTCCCCGGGCACCTACGAGCAGTACTTC. Protein: CASSSPGTYEQYF.

This clonotype has a count of ten or more. The chain's CDR3 is CASSGGDTQYF. The DNA for the CDR3 is TGTGCCAGCAGCGGGGGGGATACGCAGTATTTT. J is TRBJ2-3 and V is TRBV7-6, with D maybe TRBD2 (6 bases). CDR1 is SGHVS, CDR2 FNYEAQ, per germline. The CDR3 covers 11 residues. With 5 bases removed from V and 6 bases from J, the gap between germline ends came to 6 bases.

This clonotype was counted ten times or more. This chain uses TRBV28 with TRBJ2-7; no definite D call. The CDR3 spans 13 residues. Germline-derived CDR1 and CDR2 are MDHEN and SYDVKM. V was pared by 6 bases and J by 1 base, with 10 bases between. This CDR3 reads CASSGYISYEQYF. CDR3 in DNA: TGTGCCAGCAGCGGTTATATATCCTACGAGCAGTACTTC.

A note on this clonotype: Given a much more abundant clone one base away, this may be a read error. The chain has TRBV20-1 and TRBJ2-1, with TRBD2 as a possible D gene (6 bases). CDR1 and CDR2 from the germline V gene are DFQATT and SNEGSKA (reference sequence). The CDR3 is 11 amino acids. V lost 3 bases to trimming and J lost 10 bases, with 10 bases between them. CDR3 in amino acids: CSASRELEQFF. The DNA of the CDR3 is TGCAGTGCTAGTCGGGAGTTGGAGCAGTTCTTC.

With regard to this clonotype: This may be a read error: a much more frequent sequence differs by one nucleotide. This CDR3 is missing its conserved last phenylalanine or tryptophan, likely due to a read error. V usage is TRBV6-1 and J usage is TRBJ1-5, with D perhaps TRBD1 (5 bases). The CDR3 is 14 residues long. V shed 5 bases and J shed 4 bases, with 12 bases lying between them. The V gene's germline CDR1 is MNHNS and CDR2 SASEGT. The CDR3 DNA reads TGTGCCAGCAGTACGGGACGGCTAAATCAGCCCCAGCATTTG. This translates into CASSTGRLNQPQHL.

Remarks on this clonotype: With a much larger clone just one base away, this may be a read error. This chain uses TRBV11-2 with TRBJ2-1; D is perhaps TRBD2 (6 bases). The CDR3 is 16 amino acids. Germline CDR1 reads SGHAT; CDR2 reads FQNNGV. DNA for the CDR3: TGTGTCAGCAGCCTAGGGTCCCTCGGGAGTGATAATGAGCAGTTCTTC. Residues: CVSSLGSLGSDNEQFF.